This TCR beta chain was captured by sequencing in a study of CD8+ T cells in alopecia areata (dated by TCRdb to 2016 to 2019). Some background on the complete study: Skin from C3H/HeJ donors with spontaneous alopecia (6-12 months old) was grafted onto female C3H/HeJ recipients that were roughly 6-11 weeks old. Clonality in the scalp was compared among normal scalp (n=4), patchy alopecia areata scalp (n=8), and alopecia totalis/universalis scalp (n=8). On the human side, TCRbeta sequencing was run on scalp tissue and on sorted CD4+ and CD8+ peripheral blood T cells from healthy controls and from alopecia areata patients with either patchy or totalis/universalis disease. RNA was obtained with the PAXgene miRNA kit for fixed scalp, the miRNeasy kit for PBMCs, and the RNeasy kit for mouse skin. Amplification of TCRbeta CDR3 regions was done by immunoSEQ multiplex PCR using 35 Vbeta forward primers and 13 Jbeta reverse primers. The study used high-throughput TCRbeta sequencing to examine T cell clonal expansion in alopecia areata, in both the C3H/HeJ mouse model and human patients. The study at large found these results: Unlike mouse skin, where gammadelta T cells dominate, normal human skin contains resident alphabeta T cells that get sequenced too, which complicates analysis of the scalp TCR repertoire. Shared TCR sequences between patients were less evident than in mice, which may be partly attributable to HLA diversity in the patient population. Higher clonality and more expanded CD8+ clones were observed in lesional scalp than in normal scalp, particularly in alopecia totalis/universalis, a finding suggestive of antigenic drive.

Details on this clone: The antigen it recognizes is unknown. Mouse gene names and germline sequences are used here. The read ends 4 residues early relative to the CDR3; the germline J gene fills the gap.

Looking up the germline V gene (reference sequence) yields CDR1 NSQYPW and CDR2 LRSPGD. From its cysteine to its phenylalanine, the CDR3 spans 15 amino acids. Shown are 33 bases from within the CDR3, in frame from base 1. The method behind the library was the immunoSEQ multiplex PCR assay. RNA was extracted from all samples and reverse transcribed into cDNA, which served as template for TCR sequencing. First-strand cDNA was synthesized with SuperScript III using a 2:1 mix of oligo-dT and random hexamers. Amplification bias was assessed with a synthetic immune receptor repertoire, and residual bias was removed computationally. Sequencing of the libraries was done on Illumina HiSeq with 60 bp reads that cover the CDR3, reading from J toward V. The original methods were these. After raw reads were preprocessed to remove errors, the CDR3 was defined following IMGT conventions as running from the conserved cysteine to phenylalanine. Clonality was calculated as 1 minus Shannon entropy normalized by log2 of the number of productive unique TCRs. Whether scalp clones were CD4 or CD8 was inferred by matching scalp TCRbeta sequences against CD4 and CD8 repertoires sorted from blood. TCRdb took this table from immuneACCESS and kept in-frame rearrangements with V and J called. Such tables lack part of the clones; where checked against another copy, unresolved V genes explain under half of the gap, and the rest is unexplained. Clone size and the V and J calls come from that table; the DNA yielded D and trimming. Across this sample, around 100,000 clones were tabulated and none appeared just once. The ten largest clones capture about 20% of the sample.

Sequenced sample: lesional skin. This TCR was sampled from a C3H/HeJ mouse with alopecia areata. The mouse line in question has MHC haplotype H2-k. The chain links TRBV1 with TRBJ2-5; 9 central nucleotides agree with TRBD2. The CDR3: CTCSADLGGVDTQYF. The part of the CDR3 DNA that was read is TGCACCTGCAGTGCAGATCTGGGGGGGGTAGAC.